The 14 T cell receptor beta chains presented below share a single source sample, sequenced in a study of T cell repertoires in cytomegalovirus infection. TCRdb processed the reads anew with MiXCR; each CDR3 protein has one entry. The data show around 710,000 distinct CDR3 sequences, about 29% seen once. For these TCRs, the target antigens are not known. Sequencing was performed on cultured CD8+ T cells from PBMCs, taken from culture after CMV antigen stimulation. The receptors originated from a human donor in good health (CMV status not recorded). Some clones in this sample may be carry-over from other donors' samples.

V is TRBV7-6 and J is TRBJ1-1; TRBD1 might be the D (5 bases). Trimming stripped 5 bases from V and 5 bases from J, with 15 bases between. This CDR3 has 14 amino acids. Germline assignment: CDR1 SGHVS and CDR2 FNYEAQ. The chain's CDR3 is CASSAGREGTEAFF. CDR3 DNA sequence: TGTGCCAGCAGCGCGGGACGGGAGGGAACTGAAGCTTTCTTT.

A remark on this clonotype: A junction end diverges from the germline sequence, so it may reflect a read error. The chain has TRBV14 and TRBJ2-3, with no clear D. The CDR3 length is 16 residues. CDR1 and CDR2 (germline): SGHDN, FVKESK. The CDR3 DNA sequence: TGTGCCAACAGCCAACCACAAGAATCTAGCACAGATACGCAGTATTTT. This sequence encodes CANSQPQESSTDTQYF.

This rearrangement joins TRBV2 to TRBJ2-1; D call uncertain. The CDR3 sequence is 10 residues long. Trimming removed 7 bases at V and 5 bases at J, with 3 bases between. The germline gives CDR1 SNHLY, CDR2 FYNNEI. The CDR3 is CASIDNEQFF. CDR3 nucleotides: TGTGCCAGCATTGACAATGAGCAGTTCTTC.

V gene TRBV2 combines with J gene TRBJ2-5, with 8 nucleotides matching TRBD2. V gave up 7 bases and J gave up 5 bases; unmatched junction bases: 15. Looked up from germline, CDR1 is SNHLY and CDR2 is FYNNEI. The CDR3 is 16 amino acids. The CDR3 nucleotides are TGTGCCAGCACAAGGGATGAATTGGCGGGGGGTGAGACCCAGTACTTC. Its translation: CASTRDELAGGETQYF.

This clonotype was seen once. The CDR3 is CASSRPNRGAHSGANVLTF. The DNA for the CDR3 is TGTGCCAGCAGCCGCCCAAACAGGGGGGCCCACTCTGGGGCCAACGTCCTGACTTTC. The chain is built from TRBV12-3 or TRBV12-4 and TRBJ2-6, with 8 bases aligning to TRBD1. V lost 6 bases to trimming and J lost 0 bases; unmatched junction nucleotides: 13. The CDR3 loop spans 19 amino acids.

This clonotype was found a few times. The J gene is TRBJ1-4, the V gene TRBV7-9; D possibly corresponds to TRBD1 (5 bases). The CDR3 totals 15 residues. Germline V gives CDR1 SEHNR, CDR2 FQNEAQ (reference sequence). The germline V and J ends were trimmed by 6 bases and 8 bases, with 19 bases remaining between them. The CDR3 protein is CASSSGVAGLEKLFF. Here the CDR3 DNA reads TGTGCCAGCAGTAGCGGGGTTGCAGGGTTGGAAAAACTGTTTTTT.

This clonotype was observed many times. This chain links TRBV7-6 with TRBJ2-3, with 11 nucleotides matching TRBD2. CDR3 length: 19 residues. V shed 4 bases, J shed 4 bases, and the junction held 16 bases outside the gene matches. CDR1 is SGHVS, CDR2 FNYEAQ, per germline. The DNA for the CDR3 is TGTGCCAGCAGCTCAAGGAAGAGGGTAGCGGGGGGGCCATCAGATACGCAGTATTTT. Its protein is CASSSRKRVAGGPSDTQYF.

The chain is built from TRBV19 and TRBJ2-6, with D perhaps assigned TRBD1 or TRBD2 (5 bases each). V gave up 5 bases and J gave up 0 bases, with 14 bases separating them. The CDR3 extends over 17 amino acids. Per the germline V gene, CDR1 is LNHDA and CDR2 is SQIVND (reference sequence). The chain's CDR3 is CASSEGRESSGANVLTF. DNA for the CDR3: TGTGCCAGTAGTGAGGGACGGGAAAGCTCTGGGGCCAACGTCCTGACTTTC.

The gene calls are TRBV28 and TRBJ2-3, with TRBD2 as a possible D gene (7 bases). Germline CDR1 and CDR2: MDHEN and SYDVKM. Trimming cost V 6 bases and J 2 bases, with 18 bases left between them. The CDR3 covers 16 residues. Here the CDR3 DNA reads TGTGCCAGCAGGGGCGTTGAGGGGGGGATCACAGATACGCAGTATTTT. Encoded protein: CASRGVEGGITDTQYF.

At least ten counts were recorded for this clonotype. The chain carries TRBV7-9 and TRBJ2-5, with D unclear. Germline assignment: CDR1 SEHNR and CDR2 FQNEAQ (reference sequence). Trimming shortened V by 4 bases and J by 5 bases, and 11 bases separated the two germline ends. The CDR3 loop spans 13 amino acids. DNA for the CDR3: TGTGCCAGCAGCTCACCGTTGCTGGAGACCCAGTACTTC. It yields the protein CASSSPLLETQYF.

This sequence joins TRBV11-2 and TRBJ2-5; D is undetermined. Between the trimmed V and J ends, which lost 0 bases and 5 bases, there was a span of 13 bases. The CDR3 runs 15 residues. In germline, CDR1 is SGHAT, CDR2 FQNNGV. CDR3 loop: CASSLEIRVWETQYF. The CDR3 bases are TGTGCCAGCAGCTTAGAGATAAGGGTCTGGGAGACCCAGTACTTC.

This clonotype was observed a few times. V gene TRBV7-6 combines with J gene TRBJ2-1, with D perhaps assigned TRBD1 or TRBD2 (5 bases each). Germline-derived CDR1 and CDR2 are SGHVS and FNYEAQ. Trimming removed 6 bases from V and 1 base from J, with 13 bases in between. This CDR3 contains 15 residues. Here the CDR3 reads CASRIRDGSYNEQFF. Here the CDR3 DNA reads TGTGCCAGCAGAATCCGGGACGGATCCTACAATGAGCAGTTCTTC.

The chain joins TRBV6-5 to TRBJ2-4; 12 positions agree with TRBD1. The CDR3 loop spans 17 amino acids. Germline lookup yields CDR1 MNHEY and CDR2 SVGAGI. The V gene end was trimmed by 7 bases and the J gene end by 6 bases; junction bases not matched to a gene: 13. The CDR3 nucleotides are TGTGCCAGCACCGGTGGGGGGGACAGGGGGCGCGGAAACATTCAGTACTTC. This encodes CASTGGGDRGRGNIQYF.

This clonotype has only a few counts. The chain recombines TRBV9 with TRBJ2-7, with 10 bases aligning to TRBD2. V lost 3 bases to trimming and J lost 3 bases; unmatched junction nucleotides: 3. Germline V CDR1 and CDR2: SGDLS, YYNGEE. The CDR3 is 14 amino acids. In DNA form, the CDR3 reads TGTGCCAGCAGCGCTAGCGGGGGAAACTACGAGCAGTACTTC. It translates to CASSASGGNYEQYF. The complete variable domain, with remaining parts taken from reference TRBV9 and TRBJ2-7, reads DSGVTQTPKHLITATGQRVTLRCSPRSGDLSVYWYQQSLDQGLQFLIQYYNGEERAKGNILERFSAQQFPDLHSELNLSSLELGDSALYFCASSASGGNYEQYFGPGTRLTVT.